This T cell receptor (beta chain) was sequenced for a study of T cell responses to AZD1222 COVID-19 vaccine. Study-wide results and caveats: Donors were mostly white British, more females; clonal diversity possibly underestimated. Baseline seropositives among AZD1222 recipients totaled only 5 to 7.

With 1 base clipped from V and 2 bases from J, the junction kept 6 bases outside the gene matches. Germline loops: CDR1 KGHDR, CDR2 SFDVKD. The CDR3 contains 17 residues. The protocol was immunoSEQ multiplex PCR, while the TCRdb copy is restricted to in-frame clones and leaves out a portion. The sample shows 150,000 to 200,000 clones, around 87% of them seen only once. To note about this clone: What it recognizes is unknown.

This chain links TRBV24-1 with TRBJ2-1, with 8 bases aligning to TRBD2. This clonotype originated in an adult in good health. The specimen was peripheral blood, collected on day 0 of MenACWY control vaccination. Here the CDR3 DNA reads TGTGCCACCAGTGATTTTGGTCGGGAGGGCCCCTACAATGAGCAGTTCTTC. Its protein product is CATSDFGREGPYNEQFF.